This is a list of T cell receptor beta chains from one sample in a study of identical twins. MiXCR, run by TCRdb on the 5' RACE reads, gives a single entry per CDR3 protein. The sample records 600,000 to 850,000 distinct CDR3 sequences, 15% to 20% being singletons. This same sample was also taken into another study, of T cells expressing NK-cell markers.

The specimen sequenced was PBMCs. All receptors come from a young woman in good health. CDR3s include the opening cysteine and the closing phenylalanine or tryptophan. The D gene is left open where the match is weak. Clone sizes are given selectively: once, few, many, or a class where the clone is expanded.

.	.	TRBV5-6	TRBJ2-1	TGTGCCAGCAGCTTGGGTCCGGTCAGTCAGGTCGATGAGCAGTTCTTC	CASSLGPVSQVDEQFF
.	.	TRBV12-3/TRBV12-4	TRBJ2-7	TGTGCCAGCAGACGGGGACAAACCGGCTACGAGCAGTACTTC	CASRRGQTGYEQYF
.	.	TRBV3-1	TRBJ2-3	TGTGCCAGCAGCCAAGGTCTGCCGTCCTTTGTATACACAGATACGCAGTATTTT	CASSQGLPSFVYTDTQYF
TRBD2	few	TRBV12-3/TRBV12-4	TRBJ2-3	TGTGCCAGCGAACACGGAGCGGGGTCACTCACAGATACGCAGTATTTT	CASEHGAGSLTDTQYF
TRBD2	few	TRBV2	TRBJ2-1	TGTGCCAGCACCGCCGGGACTAGCGGGCCGAGCTCCTACAATGAGCAGTTCTTC	CASTAGTSGPSSYNEQFF
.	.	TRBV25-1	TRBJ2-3	TGTGCCAGCAGTGACCCGTCTGGGCCGGGAGATACGCAGTATTTT	CASSDPSGPGDTQYF
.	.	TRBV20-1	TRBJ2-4	TGCAGTGCTAGACTCCTTTCTATTCAGTACTTC	CSARLLSIQYF
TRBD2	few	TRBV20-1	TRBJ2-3	TGCAGTGCTAGAGATCCGGCACTAGCGGGGACACCCACAGATACGCAGTATTTT	CSARDPALAGTPTDTQYF
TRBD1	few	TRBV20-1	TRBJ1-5	TGCAGTGCTAGGCGGACAGGGGAAGGCAATCAGCCCCAGCATTTT	CSARRTGEGNQPQHF
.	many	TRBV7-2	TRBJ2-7	TGTGCCAGCAGCTTGTCTGGGACACCTTACGAGCAGTACTTC	CASSLSGTPYEQYF
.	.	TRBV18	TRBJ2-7	TGTGCCAGCTCACCAGGCGTCACGGAATACGAGCAGTACTTC	CASSPGVTEYEQYF
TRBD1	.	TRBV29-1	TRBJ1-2	TGCAGCGTCCGTCAGGGACAGGGGCTCTACACCTTC	CSVRQGQGLYTF
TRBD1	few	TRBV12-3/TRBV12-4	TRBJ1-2	TGTGCCAGCAGTTTGACAGGGGGCGAGGGCTACACCTTC	CASSLTGGEGYTF
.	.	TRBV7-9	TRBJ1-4	TGTGCCAGCAGCCTTGGGACAACAACTAATGAAAAACTGTTTTTT	CASSLGTTTNEKLFF
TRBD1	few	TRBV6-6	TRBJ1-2	TGTGTCATTTCCGGGACAGAGTATGGCTACACCTTC	CVISGTEYGYTF
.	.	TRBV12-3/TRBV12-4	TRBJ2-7	TGTGCCAGCAGTCCCTCGGCCCGGGCCTCGGAGCAGTACTTC	CASSPSARASEQYF
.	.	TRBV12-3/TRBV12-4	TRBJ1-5	TGTGCCAGCACCCTGGACATTAGCAATCAGCCCCAGCATTTT	CASTLDISNQPQHF
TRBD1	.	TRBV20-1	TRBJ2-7	TGCAGTGCTGTCGCAGGGGGCAAGTACGAGCAGTACTTC	CSAVAGGKYEQYF
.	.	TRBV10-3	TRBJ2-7	TGTGCCATCAGTGAGTCGCTAGAGGGGTTCTACGAGCAGTACTTC	CAISESLEGFYEQYF
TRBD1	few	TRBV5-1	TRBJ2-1	TGCGCCAGCACCTTCGGACAGGGAGGCAATGAGCAGTTCTTC	CASTFGQGGNEQFF
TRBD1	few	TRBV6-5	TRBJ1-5	TGTGCCAGCAGTTACGGGGCAGGGGGCAAGGGGCCCCAGCATTTT	CASSYGAGGKGPQHF
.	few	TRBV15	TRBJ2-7	TGTGCCACCAGCAGAGATTTTACCCTCCGGACAGACTACGAGCAGTACTTC	CATSRDFTLRTDYEQYF
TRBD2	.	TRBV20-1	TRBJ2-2	TGCAGTGCTAGAGATAACGGGAGGGCCTACACCGGGGAGCTGTTTTTT	CSARDNGRAYTGELFF
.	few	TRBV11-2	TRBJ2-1	TGTGCCAGCAGCTTAGAAATACAGACCTCCTACAATGAGCAGTTCTTC	CASSLEIQTSYNEQFF
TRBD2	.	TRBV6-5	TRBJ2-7	TGTGCCAGCAGTTACCCAGGACTAGCGGGAAATTACGAGCAGTACTTC	CASSYPGLAGNYEQYF
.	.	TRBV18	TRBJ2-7	TGTGCCAGCTCACCAACGATTTACGAGCAGTACTTC	CASSPTIYEQYF
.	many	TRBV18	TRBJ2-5	TGTGCCAGCTCACCCCAAAGAGAGACCCAGTACTTC	CASSPQRETQYF
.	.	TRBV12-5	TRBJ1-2	TGTGCTAGTGGTTTTTCAGGGGTGGAGGGCTACACCTTC	CASGFSGVEGYTF
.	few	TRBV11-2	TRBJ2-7	TGTGCCAGCAGCCCGGCAGACCTCTCCTACGAGCAGTACTTC	CASSPADLSYEQYF
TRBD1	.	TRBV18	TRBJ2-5	TGTGCCAGCTCACGGCGACAGGGGGAGGAGACCCAGTACTTC	CASSRRQGEETQYF
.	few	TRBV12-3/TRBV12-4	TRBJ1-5	TGTGCCAGCACCTCGGGAAGGGGGTACAATCAGCCCCAGCATTTT	CASTSGRGYNQPQHF
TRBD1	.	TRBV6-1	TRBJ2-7	TGTGCCAGCAGGCCCGGACAGGGACACTACGAGCAGTACTTC	CASRPGQGHYEQYF
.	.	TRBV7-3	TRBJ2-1	TGTGCCAGCAGCCTACAAGGACAGCTACACAATGAGCAGTTCTTC	CASSLQGQLHNEQFF
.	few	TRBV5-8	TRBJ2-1	TGTGCCAGCAGCTTGCTGTGGCGGGCTAGCTCCTACAATGAGCAGTTCTTC	CASSLLWRASSYNEQFF
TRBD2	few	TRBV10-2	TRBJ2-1	TGCGCCAGCACCATAGCGGGGAGTTACAATGAGCAGTTCTTC	CASTIAGSYNEQFF
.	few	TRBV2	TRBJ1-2	TGTGCCAGCAGTGTAGAGGTGGTAACTAACTATGGCTACACCTTC	CASSVEVVTNYGYTF
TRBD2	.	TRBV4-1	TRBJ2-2	TGCGCCAGCAGCCCCATACTCTTAGCGGGAGTTACCGGGGAGCTGTTTTTT	CASSPILLAGVTGELFF
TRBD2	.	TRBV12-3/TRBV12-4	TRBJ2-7	TGTGCCAGCAGTCCTCCCCCGGGACTAGCCGTCATGAGCTCCTACGAGCAGTACTTC	CASSPPPGLAVMSSYEQYF
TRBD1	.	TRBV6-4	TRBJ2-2	TGTGCCAGCAGTGCTACAGGGGCCGGGGAGCTGTTTTTT	CASSATGAGELFF
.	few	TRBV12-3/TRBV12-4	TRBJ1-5	TGTGCCAGCGGGAGCAGGGGCCGCGATCAGCCCCAGCATTTT	CASGSRGRDQPQHF
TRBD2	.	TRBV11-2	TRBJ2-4	TGTGCCAGCAGCCTCCTACTAGCGGGAGGGCCAAGGGCCAAAAACATTCAGTACTTC	CASSLLLAGGPRAKNIQYF
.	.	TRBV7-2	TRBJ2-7	TGTGCCAGCAGCTTTAAAGCGGCAAGCTCCTACGAGCAGTACTTC	CASSFKAASSYEQYF
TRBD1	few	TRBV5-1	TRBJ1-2	TGCGCCAGCAGCTTACGTACCGGGACAGGGGGCCGATACTATGGCTACACCTTC	CASSLRTGTGGRYYGYTF
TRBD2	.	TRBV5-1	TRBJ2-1	TGCGCCAGCAGCTTGGAATCGCGGGGGGGCCCCGATGAGCAGTTCTTC	CASSLESRGGPDEQFF
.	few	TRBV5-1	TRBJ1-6	TGCGCCAGCAGCCACGGACAGTCTTATTCACCCCTCCACTTT	CASSHGQSYSPLHF
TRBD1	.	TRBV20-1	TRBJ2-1	TGCAGTGCTGAGGGGGCCTTCACTAATTTCAATGAGCAGTTCTTC	CSAEGAFTNFNEQFF
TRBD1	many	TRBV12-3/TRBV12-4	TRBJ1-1	TGTGCGACCCTCCCCTGGACAGGGAAAACTGAAGCTTTCTTT	CATLPWTGKTEAFF
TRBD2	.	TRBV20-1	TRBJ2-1	TGCAGTGGCGGGGGTATAGGGAATGAGCAGTTCTTC	CSGGGIGNEQFF
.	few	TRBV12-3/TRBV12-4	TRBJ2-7	TGTGCCAGCAGTTTACGCAGGGATCACGAGCAGTACTTC	CASSLRRDHEQYF
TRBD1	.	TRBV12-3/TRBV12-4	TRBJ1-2	TGTGCCAACAGTTTAGGGGGCGTTGGCTACACCTTC	CANSLGGVGYTF
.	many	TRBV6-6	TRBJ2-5	TGTGCCAGCACTCCGGGGGCCGAGACCCAGTACTTC	CASTPGAETQYF
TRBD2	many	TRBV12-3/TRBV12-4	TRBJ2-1	TGTGCCAGCAGTTTTGCGGGAGGGTACAATGAGCAGTTCTTC	CASSFAGGYNEQFF
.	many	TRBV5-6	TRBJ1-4	TGTGCCAGCAGCTTTGTTGCAACTAATGAAAAACTGTTTTTT	CASSFVATNEKLFF
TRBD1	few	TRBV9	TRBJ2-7	TGTGCCAGCAGCGTAGGCGGGACAGGGGGCCACGAGCAGTACTTC	CASSVGGTGGHEQYF
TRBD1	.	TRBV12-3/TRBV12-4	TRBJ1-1	TGTGCCAGCAGTAAAAGCTTTTCCCGGGACAGCGAAGCTTTCTTT	CASSKSFSRDSEAFF
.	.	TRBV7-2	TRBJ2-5	TGTGCCAGCAGCCGTGACATTGGAGAGACCCAGTACTTC	CASSRDIGETQYF
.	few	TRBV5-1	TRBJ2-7	TGCGCCAGCAGCTTGGCTGTGGGCAACGAGCAGTACTTC	CASSLAVGNEQYF
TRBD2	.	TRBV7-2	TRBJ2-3	TGTGCCAGCAGCCCGGGACTAGCGTCAGATACGCAGTATTTT	CASSPGLASDTQYF
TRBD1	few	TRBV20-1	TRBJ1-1	TGCAGTGCCCAAGGACAGGGGGCGAAGGCTTTCTTT	CSAQGQGAKAFF
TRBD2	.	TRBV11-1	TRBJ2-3	TGTGCCAGCAGCTCTCTAGCGGCTATTAGTTCTAGCACAGATACGCAGTATTTT	CASSSLAAISSSTDTQYF